The 32 T cell receptor beta chains in this list originate from one sample, sequenced in a study of blood T cells in healthy people across ages. A second PCR, run for about 7 to 11 cycles, used a sample-barcoded 5' primer plus a J-beta primer mix. TCRdb processed the 5' RACE reads anew with MiXCR; each CDR3 protein has one entry. The sample has about a million distinct CDR3 sequences; around 48% are singletons. The sequenced material came from blood. The receptors stem from a man aged 30 to 45 in good health.

This clonotype was counted between two and nine times. The rearrangement joins TRBV20-1 to TRBJ1-3, with unresolved D. V gave up 4 bases and J gave up 0 bases, with 13 bases separating them. CDR1 and CDR2 from the germline V gene are DFQATT and SNEGSKA (reference sequence). CDR3 size: 15 residues. CDR3 region: CSAIPPGGSGNTIYF. The CDR3 nucleotides read TGCAGTGCTATCCCGCCAGGAGGCTCTGGAAACACCATATATTTT.

This clonotype appeared many times. V is TRBV9 and J is TRBJ2-7; D call uncertain. The CDR3 is 14 residues long. Germline loops: CDR1 SGDLS, CDR2 YYNGEE. Trimming pared 0 bases from V and 0 bases from J, leaving 7 bases between. The CDR3 loop is CASSVGGSSYEQYF. The CDR3 DNA is TGTGCCAGCAGCGTAGGGGGTAGCTCCTACGAGCAGTACTTC. Full variable domain (rest looked up from reference TRBV9 and TRBJ2-7): DSGVTQTPKHLITATGQRVTLRCSPRSGDLSVYWYQQSLDQGLQFLIQYYNGEERAKGNILERFSAQQFPDLHSELNLSSLELGDSALYFCASSVGGSSYEQYFGPGTRLTVT.

This chain links TRBV10-3 with TRBJ2-5, with D maybe TRBD1 (5 bases). The germline CDR1 and CDR2 sequences are ENHRY and SYGVKD. V was clipped by 0 bases and J by 1 base, with 12 bases between them. The CDR3 covers 16 residues. The CDR3 protein is CAISESPGQGQETQYF. As DNA, the CDR3 is TGTGCCATCAGTGAGTCCCCAGGGCAGGGCCAAGAGACCCAGTACTTC.

This clonotype was counted between two and nine times. The chain is built from TRBV27 and TRBJ2-5; TRBD1 might be the D (7 bases). Germline V gene lookup returns CDR1 MNHEY and CDR2 SMNVEV (reference sequence). The CDR3 covers 16 residues. Trimming cost V 2 bases and J 5 bases, with 18 bases left between them. CDR3 sequence: CASSLSYGGGLETQYF. DNA for the CDR3: TGTGCCAGCAGTTTAAGTTATGGAGGGGGCCTGGAGACCCAGTACTTC.

V gene TRBV6-6 combines with J gene TRBJ1-6; a weak D match, TRBD1 (5 bases). V was pared by 2 bases and J by 11 bases, with 16 bases between. CDR3 size: 15 residues. CDR1 and CDR2 (germline): MNHNY, SVGAGI (reference sequence). The CDR3 DNA is TGTGCCAGCAGTTACGAGACAGCCATAGGGACACCCCTCCACTTT. Translating gives CASSYETAIGTPLHF.

The chain uses TRBV6-1 and TRBJ1-5; D is ambiguous. The germline V and J ends were trimmed by 6 bases and 4 bases, with 13 bases remaining between them. CDR3 length equals 14 residues. Looked up from germline, CDR1 is MNHNS and CDR2 is SASEGT. The CDR3 sequence is CASSSTKLNQPQHF. The CDR3 DNA reads TGTGCCAGCAGCAGCACAAAACTGAATCAGCCCCAGCATTTT.

The chain is built from TRBV4-1 and TRBJ2-3, with 7 bases identical to TRBD1. The V and J ends lost 5 bases and 1 base, in that order; junction bases with no gene match: 9. Germline V CDR1 and CDR2: MGHRA, YSYEKL. CDR3 size: 16 residues. Here the CDR3 DNA reads TGCGCCAGCAGCAACGCAGGGGGAAGGGGCACAGATACGCAGTATTTT. Protein product: CASSNAGGRGTDTQYF.

This clonotype was found a few times. V is TRBV7-9 and J is TRBJ1-6, with TRBD1 matching 12 bases. V lost 5 bases, J lost 9 bases, and 8 bases stayed unmatched. In germline, CDR1 is SEHNR, CDR2 FQNEAQ (reference sequence). This CDR3 is 16 amino acids long. CDR3 in amino acids: CASSTMTGQGASPLHF. CDR3 DNA: TGTGCCAGCAGCACAATGACGGGACAGGGGGCTTCACCCCTCCACTTT.

Many counts were recorded for this clonotype. A single base separates this from a much larger clone, so it may be a read error. The chain employs TRBV7-2 and TRBJ2-1; a possible D gene is TRBD2 (7 bases). The end of the DNA fits TRBJ2-7 better, so the J call may be wrong. Germline values: CDR1 SGHTA, CDR2 FQGNSA. The CDR3 has 16 amino acids. The CDR3, as DNA: TGTGCCAGCAGCTTAGGGGGGGGGCCAGGGTACAATGAGCAGTACTTC. This translates into CASSLGGGPGYNEQYF.

This clonotype was found once. The chain uses TRBV7-6 and TRBJ1-5; D not certain. The CDR3 has 15 amino acids. CDR1 is SGHVS and CDR2 is FNYEAQ in the germline V gene. The ends were cut back, 1 base at V and 2 bases at J, with 9 bases in the middle. CDR3 loop: CASSLEYSGNQPQHF. CDR3 coding DNA: TGTGCCAGCAGCTTAGAGTACAGTGGCAATCAGCCCCAGCATTTT.

Concerning this clonotype: A read error may be the cause here, since a much bigger clone is one base away. The J gene is TRBJ2-4, the V gene TRBV7-9, with D uncertain. The CDR3 spans 12 residues. CDR1 SEHNR and CDR2 FQNEAQ come from the germline V gene (reference sequence). Trimming took 5 bases from V and 13 from J, leaving 15 bases between them. The CDR3 reads CASSQNGESQYF. CDR3 nucleotide sequence: TGTGCCAGCAGCCAAAACGGAGAGAGCCAGTACTTC.

The V gene is TRBV27, the J gene TRBJ2-5, with a tentative D call TRBD2 (5 bases). CDR3 size: 12 residues. Germline CDR1 MNHEY, CDR2 SMNVEV (reference sequence). Trimming pared 0 bases from V and 13 bases from J, leaving 12 bases between. The DNA of the CDR3 is TGTGCCAGCAGTTTATCGGCGGGCGCCCTGTACTTC. Encoded protein: CASSLSAGALYF.

This sequence joins TRBV4-2 and TRBJ1-1; D perhaps matches TRBD1 (5 bases). Trimming left V 0 bases short and J 4 bases short, with 15 bases between. There are 16 residues in the CDR3. The germline CDR1 and CDR2 sequences are LGHNA and YNFKEQ. As DNA, the CDR3 is TGTGCCAGCAGCCAAGATTGGGGTGGGGACGGCACTGAAGCTTTCTTT. It encodes CASSQDWGGDGTEAFF.

The chain has TRBV7-3 and TRBJ2-5, with TRBD2 matching over 10 bases. Germline V gene data show CDR1 as SGHTA and CDR2 as FQGTGA. V lost 0 bases to trimming and J lost 0 bases; unmatched junction nucleotides: 1. This CDR3 is 16 amino acids long. As DNA, the CDR3 is TGTGCCAGCAGCTTAACTAGCGGGGGGTACCAAGAGACCCAGTACTTC. Amino acid sequence: CASSLTSGGYQETQYF.

This clonotype has more than one count but fewer than ten. The genes are TRBV20-1 and TRBJ2-2, with D perhaps TRBD2 (6 bases). Trimming cost V 3 bases and J 0 bases, with 8 bases left between them. CDR3 size: 14 residues. Germline assignment: CDR1 DFQATT and CDR2 SNEGSKA (reference sequence). The CDR3 loop is CSAREGANTGELFF. The CDR3 DNA sequence: TGCAGTGCTAGGGAGGGCGCGAACACCGGGGAGCTGTTTTTT.

This clonotype was detected a few times. The chain is built from TRBV7-2 and TRBJ2-3, with D maybe TRBD2 (7 bases). Germline V gene lookup returns CDR1 SGHTA and CDR2 FQGNSA. V gave up 5 bases and J gave up 4 bases, with 22 bases separating them. The CDR3 has 17 amino acids. CDR3 amino acids: CASSRYRVGGAADTQYF. Here the CDR3 DNA reads TGTGCCAGCAGCCGTTATCGGGTAGGGGGGGCTGCAGATACGCAGTATTTT. Drawing the rest from reference TRBV7-2 and TRBJ2-3, the complete variable domain is GAGVSQSPSNKVTEKGKDVELRCDPISGHTALYWYRQSLGQGLEFLIYFQGNSAPDKSGLPSDRFSAERTGGSVSTLTIQRTQQEDSAVYLCASSRYRVGGAADTQYFGPGTRLTVL.

The rearrangement uses TRBV7-8 and TRBJ2-1, with D tentatively TRBD2 (7 bases). Gene TRBJ2-7 matches the end of the DNA better, so the J call may be wrong. Germline lookup yields CDR1 SGHVS and CDR2 FQNEAQ. The CDR3 runs 13 residues. The CDR3 sequence: CASIGGAYNEQYF. CDR3 DNA: TGTGCCAGCATTGGGGGGGCCTACAATGAGCAGTACTTC.

Concerning this clonotype: At one of its ends the junction is not consistent with the germline gene, which may arise from a read error. V is TRBV4-1 and J is TRBJ1-4, with 8 bases matching TRBD1. CDR3 length equals 21 residues. Germline CDR1 and CDR2: MGHRA and YSYEKL. The CDR3 DNA is TGCGCCAGCAGCCAGGGCGGACAGGGCCCTCGAGTCACCGCAACTATTGAAAAACTGTTTTTT. Protein product: CASSQGGQGPRVTATIEKLFF.

This chain joins TRBV7-2 and TRBJ1-3, with D uncertain. Trimming stripped 1 base from V and 4 bases from J, with 11 bases between. The CDR3 covers 15 residues. Germline-derived CDR1 and CDR2 are SGHTA and FQGNSA. Written as DNA, the CDR3 is TGTGCCAGCAGCTTAGGAGGGTACGGAGGAAACACCATATATTTT. As protein: CASSLGGYGGNTIYF.

The chain couples TRBV7-2 to TRBJ2-5; 7 positions agree with TRBD2. V lost 3 bases to trimming and J lost 4 bases; unmatched junction nucleotides: 8. CDR1 and CDR2 (germline): SGHTA, FQGNSA. This CDR3 is 15 amino acids long. The DNA for the CDR3 is TGTGCCAGCAGCTTCCCTAGCGGCTATACAGAGACCCAGTACTTC. Translation gives CASSFPSGYTETQYF.

This clonotype has a count of ten or more. The genes are TRBV4-1 and TRBJ2-1; 7 nucleotides align to TRBD2. V gave up 0 bases and J gave up 12 bases; unmatched junction bases: 5. Germline V gene data show CDR1 as MGHRA and CDR2 as YSYEKL. The length of the CDR3 is 13 residues. The CDR3 loop is CASSQETSLWQFF. As DNA, the CDR3 is TGCGCCAGCAGCCAAGAGACTAGCCTTTGGCAGTTCTTC.

The chain links TRBV27 to TRBJ2-5; D perhaps matches TRBD2 (6 bases). The CDR3 sequence is 15 residues long. Germline CDR1 reads MNHEY; CDR2 reads SMNVEV (reference sequence). V gave up 11 bases and J gave up 11 bases, with 30 bases separating them. CDR3 residues: CAATPGTGAYNEQYF. In DNA form, the CDR3 reads TGTGCCGCAACGCCGGGGACTGGTGCATACAATGAGCAGTACTTC.

The chain employs TRBV5-1 and TRBJ2-3, with 14 bases aligning to TRBD2. After removal of 8 bases from V and 0 bases from J, the junction contained 8 bases not matched to a gene. Per germline, CDR1 SGHRS and CDR2 YFSETQ. The CDR3 is 17 residues long. CDR3 amino acids: CARNRLAGGYSTDTQYF. CDR3 DNA: TGCGCCAGGAACCGACTAGCGGGGGGGTACAGCACAGATACGCAGTATTTT.

This chain joins TRBV7-2 and TRBJ1-2; D not resolved. V was trimmed by 2 bases and J by 4 bases, leaving 8 bases between them. The CDR3 covers 13 residues. Germline V gives CDR1 SGHTA, CDR2 FQGNSA. The CDR3 loop is CASSLTDGYGYTF. CDR3 DNA sequence: TGTGCCAGCAGCTTAACTGACGGCTATGGCTACACCTTC.

This chain connects TRBV7-9 to TRBJ2-5, with 10 bases that match TRBD1. The J call may be incorrect, as the DNA end agrees better with TRBJ2-7. CDR3 size: 15 residues. Per the germline V gene, CDR1 is SEHNR and CDR2 is FQNEAQ (reference sequence). CDR3 coding DNA: TGTGCCAGCAGCTTAGTGGACAGGGGGTTGTCCGAGCAGTACTTC. Its protein is CASSLVDRGLSEQYF.

The genes are TRBV28 and TRBJ1-2; weak D call: TRBD1 (6 bases). The ends were cut back, 8 bases at V and 4 bases at J, with 20 bases in the middle. Germline V gives CDR1 MDHEN, CDR2 SYDVKM. The CDR3 covers 15 residues. CDR3 protein: CASQERGGSSYGYTF. CDR3 in DNA: TGTGCCAGCCAGGAGAGGGGGGGATCAAGCTATGGCTACACCTTC.

This clonotype was observed a handful of times. The chain carries TRBV20-1 and TRBJ1-1; D call uncertain. Between the trimmed V and J ends, which lost 0 bases and 0 bases, there was a span of 8 bases. The CDR3 contains 14 residues. CDR1 and CDR2 (germline): DFQATT, SNEGSKA (reference sequence). The CDR3 reads CSARDGELNTEAFF. In DNA form, the CDR3 reads TGCAGTGCTAGAGATGGGGAATTGAACACTGAAGCTTTCTTT.

The V gene is TRBV25-1, the J gene TRBJ1-2; D remains ambiguous. In germline, CDR1 is MGHDK, CDR2 SYGVNS. Trimming cost V 3 bases and J 4 bases, with 12 bases left between them. This CDR3 spans 14 amino acids. In nucleotides, the CDR3 is TGTGCCAGCAGTGACGTCTACACAAGCTATGGCTACACCTTC. Translation: CASSDVYTSYGYTF.

CDR3 loop: CASSLESGLGGYTF. The CDR3 bases are TGTGCCAGCAGCTTAGAATCGGGGCTCGGGGGCTACACCTTC. This sequence joins TRBV7-2 and TRBJ1-2; D possibly corresponds to TRBD1 (5 bases). Trimming took off 1 base at V and 8 bases at J, with 14 bases between the two ends. The CDR3 has 14 residues. Germline CDR1 SGHTA, CDR2 FQGNSA.

This clonotype was found once. This sequence joins TRBV5-1 and TRBJ2-1; 8 bases agree with TRBD1. Near its end, the DNA agrees better with TRBJ2-7, so the J call may be wrong. CDR1 and CDR2 (germline): SGHRS, YFSETQ. This CDR3 spans 15 amino acids. CDR3 sequence reads: CASSLQGVTYNEQYF. The CDR3 nucleotides read TGCGCCAGCAGTCTACAGGGGGTGACCTACAATGAGCAGTACTTC.

The chain uses TRBV2 and TRBJ1-6; 8 bases map to TRBD1. V was clipped by 6 bases and J by 4 bases; unmatched bases: 8. Germline values: CDR1 SNHLY, CDR2 FYNNEI. The CDR3 contains 16 residues. The CDR3 spells CASRATTGAYNSPLHF. CDR3 nucleotide sequence: TGTGCCAGCAGAGCTACGACAGGGGCTTATAATTCACCCCTCCACTTT.

This clonotype was observed a handful of times. A single base separates this from a much larger clone, so it may be a read error. This CDR3 reads CASSASGAHNEQYF. In DNA, the CDR3 is TGTGCCAGCAGCGCTAGCGGGGCGCACAATGAGCAGTACTTC. J is TRBJ2-7 and V is TRBV9; 9 positions match TRBD2. Germline CDR1 reads SGDLS; CDR2 reads YYNGEE. With 3 bases clipped from V and 7 bases from J, the junction kept 8 bases outside the gene matches. This CDR3 contains 14 residues.